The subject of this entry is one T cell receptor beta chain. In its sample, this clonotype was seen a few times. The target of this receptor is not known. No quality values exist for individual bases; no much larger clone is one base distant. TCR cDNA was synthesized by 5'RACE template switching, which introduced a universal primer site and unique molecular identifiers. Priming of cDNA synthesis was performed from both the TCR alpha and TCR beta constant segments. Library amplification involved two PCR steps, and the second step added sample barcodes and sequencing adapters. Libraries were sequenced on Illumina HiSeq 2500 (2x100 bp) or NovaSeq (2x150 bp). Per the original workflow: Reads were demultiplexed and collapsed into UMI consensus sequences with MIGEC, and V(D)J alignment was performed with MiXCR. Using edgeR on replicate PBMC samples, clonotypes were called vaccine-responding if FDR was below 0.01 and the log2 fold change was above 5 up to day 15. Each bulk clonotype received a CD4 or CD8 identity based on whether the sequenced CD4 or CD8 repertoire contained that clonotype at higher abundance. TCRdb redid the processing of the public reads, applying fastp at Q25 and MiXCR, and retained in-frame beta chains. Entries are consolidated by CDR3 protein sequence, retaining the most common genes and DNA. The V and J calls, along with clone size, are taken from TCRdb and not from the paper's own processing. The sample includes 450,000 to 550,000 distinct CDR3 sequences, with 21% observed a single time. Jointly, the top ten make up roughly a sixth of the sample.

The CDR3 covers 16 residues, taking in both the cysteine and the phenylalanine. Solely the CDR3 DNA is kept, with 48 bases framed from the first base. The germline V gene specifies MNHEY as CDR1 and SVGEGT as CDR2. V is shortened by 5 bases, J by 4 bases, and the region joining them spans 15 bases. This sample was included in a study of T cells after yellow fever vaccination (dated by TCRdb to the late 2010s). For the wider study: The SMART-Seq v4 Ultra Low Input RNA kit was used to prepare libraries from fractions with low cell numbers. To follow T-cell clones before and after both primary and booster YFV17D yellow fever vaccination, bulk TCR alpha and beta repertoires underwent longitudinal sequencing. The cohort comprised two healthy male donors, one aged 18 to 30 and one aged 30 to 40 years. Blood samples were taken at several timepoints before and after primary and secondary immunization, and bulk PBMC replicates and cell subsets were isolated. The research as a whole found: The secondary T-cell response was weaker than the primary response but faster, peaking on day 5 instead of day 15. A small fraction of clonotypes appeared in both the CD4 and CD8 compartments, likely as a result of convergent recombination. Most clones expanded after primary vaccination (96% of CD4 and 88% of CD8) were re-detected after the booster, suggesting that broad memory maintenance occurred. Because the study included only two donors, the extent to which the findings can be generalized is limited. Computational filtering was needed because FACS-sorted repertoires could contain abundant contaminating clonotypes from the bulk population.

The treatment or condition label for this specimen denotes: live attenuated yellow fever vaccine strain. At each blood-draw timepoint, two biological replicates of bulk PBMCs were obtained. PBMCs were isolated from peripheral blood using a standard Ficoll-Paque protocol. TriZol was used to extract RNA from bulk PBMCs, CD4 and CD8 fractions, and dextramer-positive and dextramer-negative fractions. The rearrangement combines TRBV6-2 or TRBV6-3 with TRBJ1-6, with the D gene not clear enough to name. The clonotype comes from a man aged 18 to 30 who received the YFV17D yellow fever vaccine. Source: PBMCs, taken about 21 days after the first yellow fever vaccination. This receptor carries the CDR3 CASSAPRRNYNSPLHF. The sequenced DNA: TGTGCCAGCAGTGCCCCTCGGAGAAATTATAATTCACCCCTCCACTTT.